The source of this T cell receptor beta chain is a study of T cell responses to AZD1222 COVID-19 vaccine. Clones were sequenced by immunoSEQ multiplex PCR, and TCRdb holds only the in-frame ones, with some missing. The data hold 60,000 to 100,000 clones, with roughly nine tenths observed a single time. Worth noting for this clone: Its antigen is as yet unknown.

V was shortened by 2 bases and J by 4 bases, with 15 bases between the two germline ends. CDR3 length: 15 amino acids. CDR1 is SGHDT, CDR2 YYEEEE, per germline. Overall study results and limits: Epitopes outside B.1.351 and B.1.1.7 mutated regions reportedly drew nearly half of spike TCRs. Spike-specific TCR breadth and depth both grew after two AZD1222 doses. In all cases, repertoires were sampled only after the peak T cell response.

The V call is TRBV5-6, the J call TRBJ1-2; D may be TRBD1 (5 bases). Sequencing was performed on peripheral blood, taken on day 0 of MenACWY control vaccination. This TCR was recovered from an adult in good health. The CDR3 DNA reads TGTGCCAGCAGCTTCCGAGGCGCAGGGTTCTATGGCTACACCTTC. This sequence encodes CASSFRGAGFYGYTF.